Below are 2 T cell receptor beta chains sequenced from a single sample in a study of blood T cell repertoires in COVID-19. The method was immunoSEQ multiplex PCR; TCRdb's version includes in-frame clones alone and lacks a portion of them. In the table there are 180,000 or so clones, around 87% of which are singletons. What was sequenced was peripheral blood. All receptors derive from a man aged 35-49 years with active or convalescent COVID-19.

On this clone itself: The junction shows a germline mismatch at one end, possibly a read error. This chain links TRBV7-3 with TRBJ2-5; D might be TRBD2 (5 bases). This CDR3 has 13 residues. Germline V gene sequence: CDR1 SGHTA, CDR2 FQGTGA. The CDR3 region has the DNA TGTGCCAGCAGCCCCCGGCCGGGGTCCGGGGTGGACTTC. Protein product: CASSPRPGSGVDF.

The chain couples TRBV6-5 to TRBJ1-4; D is uncertain. CDR1 and CDR2 (germline): MNHEY, SVGAGI. V lost 5 bases and J lost 3, with 13 bases in between. The CDR3 has 15 amino acids. The CDR3 DNA follows: TGTGCCAGCAGTCTCGAGGGAGATTCTAATGAAAAACTGTTTTTT. Translated: CASSLEGDSNEKLFF.